This TCR beta chain was identified in a study of T cells in Graves' hyperthyroidism and ophthalmopathy. The CDR3 has 15 amino acids. CDR1 and CDR2 from the germline V gene are SGHRS and YFSETQ. Amplified TCR beta CDR3 regions derived from RNA transcripts. Carried out on the TCR CDR3, a first-round RT-PCR used the HTBI primer set. TCRdb independently ran MiXCR on the multiplex PCR reads; one entry per CDR3 protein. The sample contains a few hundred thousand distinct CDR3 sequences, around a sixth of which appear only once. This clonotype came up a few times. Hyperthyroidism patients were newly diagnosed, had disease duration under 2 months, and were aged 18 to 65 years.

The sample taken for sequencing was blood. This chain connects TRBV5-1 to TRBJ2-7; TRBD1 matches at 7 bases. The clonotype originates from a woman aged 25-40 years with Graves' hyperthyroidism. DNA for the CDR3: TGCTCCAAGAGGCGGACAGGCGATATAACCTACGAGCAGTACTTC. Translated: CSKRRTGDITYEQYF. The full variable domain, its missing parts supplied by reference TRBV5-1 and TRBJ2-7, is KAGVTQTPRYLIKTRGQQVTLSCSPISGHRSVSWYQQTPGQGLQFLFEYFSETQRNKGNFPGRFSGRQFSNSRSEMNVSTLELGDSALYLCSKRRTGDITYEQYFGPGTRLTVT.